This entry lists 24 T cell receptor beta chains sequenced from one sample in a study of blood T cell repertoires in COVID-19. Some clones are missing from TCRdb's copy, which holds only in-frame ones; the method was immunoSEQ multiplex PCR. The table shows around 360,000 clones, with 70% to 90% occurring only once. The sequenced sample was PBMCs or T cells enriched from blood (not recorded which). All receptors derive from a man aged 40-55 years in a cohort exposed to, infected with or recovered from COVID-19 (not recorded which).

This chain uses TRBV19 with TRBJ1-1; weak D call: TRBD1 (6 bases). V was pared by 5 bases and J by 6 bases, with 19 bases between. Germline V gene data show CDR1 as LNHDA and CDR2 as SQIVND (reference sequence). The CDR3 is 15 residues long. The CDR3 is CASSPDRHLLAEAFF. The CDR3 nucleotides are TGTGCCAGTAGTCCAGACAGGCACCTTTTAGCTGAAGCTTTCTTT.

The genes are TRBV6-5 and TRBJ1-4, with D maybe TRBD1 (6 bases). The CDR3 runs 14 residues. Trimming removed 7 bases from V and 7 bases from J, with 16 bases in between. Germline V gives CDR1 MNHEY, CDR2 SVGAGI. This CDR3 is CASTLRGGGEKLFF. The DNA of the CDR3 is TGTGCCAGCACCCTTAGAGGGGGTGGTGAAAAACTGTTTTTT.

The chain combines TRBV5-8 with TRBJ1-5, with 9 nucleotides matching TRBD1. This CDR3 has 16 amino acids. The V and J ends lost 4 bases and 3 bases, in that order; junction bases with no gene match: 8. CDR1 is SGHTS and CDR2 is YDEGEE in the germline V gene. Here the CDR3 reads CASSRAGTGFNQPQHF. The CDR3 bases are TGTGCCAGCAGCAGGGCCGGGACAGGGTTCAATCAGCCCCAGCATTTT.

Details on this clone: One end of the junction is discordant with germline, which a read error may explain. V usage is TRBV9 and J usage is TRBJ2-2; D is perhaps TRBD1 (6 bases). This CDR3 contains 15 residues. Germline V gives CDR1 SGDLS, CDR2 YYNGEE. The CDR3 reads CASSVATGNAGELFF. The CDR3 DNA follows: TGTGCCAGCAGCGTAGCTACAGGGAACGCCGGGGAGCTGTTTTTT.

The chain couples TRBV3-1 (or the pseudogene TRBV3-2) to TRBJ2-1; 10 positions match TRBD1. The trim removed 5 bases at V and 4 bases at J, leaving 5 bases unmatched. CDR1 and CDR2 from the germline V gene are LGHDT and YNNKEL (reference sequence). This CDR3 has 15 residues. The CDR3 DNA is TGTGCCAGCAGCTATCCGGGACAGGGGTACAATGAGCAGTTCTTC. Translated: CASSYPGQGYNEQFF.

V and J are TRBV19 and TRBJ2-7; 10 nucleotides match TRBD1. After removal of 10 bases from V and 3 bases from J, the junction contained 6 bases not matched to a gene. The germline V gene encodes CDR1 LNHDA and CDR2 SQIVND (reference sequence). The CDR3 consists of 13 residues. The DNA for the CDR3 is TGTGCCACCCCGGACAGGGGGAGCTACGAGCAGTACTTC. Its translation: CATPDRGSYEQYF.

The V gene is TRBV18, the J gene TRBJ2-1, with TRBD2 matching over 7 bases. Trimming at V came to 4 bases and at J to 8 bases, leaving 8 bases not matched to a gene. The germline V gene has CDR1 KGHSH and CDR2 LQKENI. CDR3 length: 14 residues. This chain's CDR3 is CASSRGGSLDEQFF. The CDR3 DNA reads TGTGCCAGCTCACGAGGCGGGAGTTTAGATGAGCAGTTCTTC.

The chain recombines TRBV30 with TRBJ1-3; unclear D gene. The CDR3 loop spans 13 amino acids. V was cut by 3 bases and J by 2 bases, with 8 bases left in between. The germline CDR1 and CDR2 sequences are GTSNPN and SVGIG (reference sequence). The CDR3 DNA reads as TGTGCCTGGAGCGCGGGTACTGGAAACACCATATATTTT. Its protein product is CAWSAGTGNTIYF.

The chain couples TRBV2 to TRBJ2-5, with 9 bases fitting TRBD1. The germline CDR1 and CDR2 sequences are SNHLY and FYNNEI. V lost 10 bases, J lost 4 bases, and 19 bases stayed unmatched. The CDR3 extends over 17 amino acids. In DNA, the CDR3 is TGTGCCACCGAACGAGGGACAGGGAGCCCGAAAGGAGAGACCCAGTACTTC. The encoded protein is CATERGTGSPKGETQYF.

This clone was observed a handful of times. The chain couples TRBV12-5 to TRBJ2-1; tentative D call: TRBD1 (6 bases). The CDR3 is 13 residues long. Looked up from germline, CDR1 is LGHNT and CDR2 is FRNRAP. V gave up 2 bases and J gave up 8 bases, with 10 bases separating them. CDR3 sequence: CASGLQTGDEQFF. The DNA of the CDR3 is TGTGCTAGTGGTTTGCAGACAGGAGATGAGCAGTTCTTC.

CDR3 sequence (DNA): TGCAGCGCACCGACTAGACATGGCACAGATACGCAGTATTTT. Translated, it gives CSAPTRHGTDTQYF. The rearrangement uses TRBV29-1 and TRBJ2-3; a possible D gene is TRBD2 (6 bases). CDR1 and CDR2 (germline): SQVTM, ANQGSEA. Trimming took off 7 bases at V and 1 base at J, with 15 bases between the two ends. This CDR3 is 14 amino acids long.

The chain is built from TRBV5-6 and TRBJ1-2, with D perhaps TRBD1 (6 bases). With 0 bases removed from V and 4 bases from J, the gap between germline ends came to 10 bases. Germline loops: CDR1 SGHDT, CDR2 YYEEEE. The CDR3 spans 14 residues. CDR3 DNA: TGTGCCAGCAGCTTGGCCCAGGGGTCCTATGGCTACACCTTC. It yields the protein CASSLAQGSYGYTF.

The chain has TRBV27 and TRBJ1-2; D might be TRBD1 (6 bases). V dropped 4 bases and J dropped 7 bases, with 16 bases sitting between them. The length of the CDR3 is 14 residues. Germline V gene sequence: CDR1 MNHEY, CDR2 SMNVEV (reference sequence). The CDR3 region has the DNA TGTGCCAGCAGTTCCAGCCGGGGGGCTGGTGGCTACACCTTC. Encoded protein: CASSSSRGAGGYTF.

The rearrangement joins TRBV27 to TRBJ2-7; 8 bases are shared with TRBD2. The trim removed 5 bases at V and 2 bases at J, leaving 11 bases unmatched. CDR1 MNHEY and CDR2 SMNVEV come from the germline V gene (reference sequence). The CDR3 totals 16 residues. In DNA, the CDR3 is TGTGCCAGCAGTACCCGGGATAGCGGGGATGCCTACGAGCAGTACTTC. It codes for CASSTRDSGDAYEQYF.

This rearrangement joins TRBV5-1 to TRBJ2-7, with D perhaps matching TRBD2 (5 bases). This CDR3 is built from 14 residues. Germline V CDR1 and CDR2: SGHRS, YFSETQ. Between the trimmed V and J ends, which lost 9 bases and 1 base, there was a span of 17 bases. The CDR3 DNA reads TGCGCCACCTCCCCCCTAGCCGCATCCTACGAGCAGTACTTC. Its translation is CATSPLAASYEQYF. The variable domain in full, with the rest retrieved from reference TRBV5-1 and TRBJ2-7, is KAGVTQTPRYLIKTRGQQVTLSCSPISGHRSVSWYQQTPGQGLQFLFEYFSETQRNKGNFPGRFSGRQFSNSRSEMNVSTLELGDSALYLCATSPLAASYEQYFGPGTRLTVT.

This clone was seen just once. The chain employs TRBV7-9 and TRBJ2-7, with D perhaps TRBD2 (5 bases). Trimming stripped 8 bases from V and 3 bases from J, with 11 bases between. The CDR3 covers 12 residues. CDR1 and CDR2 from the germline V gene are SEHNR and FQNEAQ (reference sequence). CDR3 DNA: TGTGCCAGCGTACGGGATAGCTACGAGCAGTACTTC. As protein: CASVRDSYEQYF.

The V and J genes are TRBV2 and TRBJ2-2, with TRBD1 matching over 9 bases. This CDR3 region has 16 residues. The V and J ends lost 5 bases and 4 bases, in that order; junction bases with no gene match: 8. Germline V lookup: CDR1 SNHLY, CDR2 FYNNEI. CDR3 bases: TGTGCCAGCAGTCTAGACAGGGGGAAGGGCACCGGGGAGCTGTTTTTT. This gives the protein CASSLDRGKGTGELFF.

This chain joins TRBV24-1 and TRBJ2-1; the D is unclear. Looked up from germline, CDR1 is KGHDR and CDR2 is SFDVKD. Trimming took 0 bases from V and 6 from J, leaving 2 bases between them. The CDR3 consists of 12 residues. DNA of the CDR3: TGTGCCACCAGTGATTTGCGCAATGAGCAGTTCTTC. Its protein is CATSDLRNEQFF.

This clone was observed a single time. The rearrangement links TRBV19 to TRBJ2-2; possibly TRBD2 for D (6 bases). Germline V gene sequence: CDR1 LNHDA, CDR2 SQIVND (reference sequence). The V end was cut by 5 bases, the J end by 6 bases, with 13 bases between. CDR3 length equals 14 residues. In DNA, the CDR3 is TGTGCCAGTAGTTTGAGGACTATATCCGGGGAGCTGTTTTTT. Protein: CASSLRTISGELFF. The variable domain in full, completed from reference TRBV19 and TRBJ2-2, reads DGGITQSPKYLFRKEGQNVTLSCEQNLNHDAMYWYRQDPGQGLRLIYYSQIVNDFQKGDIAEGYSVSREKKESFPLTVTSAQKNPTAFYLCASSLRTISGELFFGEGSRLTVL.

This clone has only a few counts. The chain recombines TRBV6-1 with TRBJ2-1, with 11 bases matching TRBD2. With V trimmed by 2 bases and J by 5 bases, 5 bases remained unmatched. The germline gives CDR1 MNHNS, CDR2 SASEGT. This CDR3 contains 16 residues. CDR3 loop: CASSETSGRVNNEQFF. Written as DNA, the CDR3 is TGTGCCAGCAGTGAAACTAGCGGGAGAGTAAACAATGAGCAGTTCTTC.

The chain has TRBV27 and TRBJ1-1; D might be TRBD1 (6 bases). The V gene's germline CDR1 is MNHEY and CDR2 SMNVEV (reference sequence). The V gene lost 2 bases and the J gene lost 7 bases, with 14 bases spanning the gap. CDR3 length: 14 amino acids. CDR3 amino acids: CASSLRRGDGEAFF. The CDR3 region has the DNA TGTGCCAGCAGTTTACGCAGGGGAGACGGTGAAGCTTTCTTT.

This chain links TRBV11-2 with TRBJ2-6; TRBD2 is a possible D gene (6 bases). This CDR3 contains 16 residues. Trimming removed 2 bases at V and 0 bases at J, with 8 bases between. Germline-derived CDR1 and CDR2 are SGHAT and FQNNGV. The DNA for the CDR3 is TGTGCCAGCAGCTTATTGCGGGACTCTGGGGCCAACGTCCTGACTTTC. This encodes CASSLLRDSGANVLTF.

The chain couples TRBV5-1 to TRBJ1-6; 9 nucleotides match TRBD1. The CDR3 has 14 amino acids. The junction had 1 base not matched to a gene; V was cut back by 2 bases and J by 7 bases. Germline V CDR1 and CDR2: SGHRS, YFSETQ. The CDR3 DNA follows: TGCGCCAGCAGCTTCGACAGGGGGAATTCACCCCTCCACTTT. Protein product: CASSFDRGNSPLHF.

The genes are TRBV5-1 and TRBJ1-1; D is uncertain. This CDR3 is 14 amino acids long. Germline V gives CDR1 SGHRS, CDR2 YFSETQ. Trimming stripped 4 bases from V and 1 base from J, with 11 bases between. For the CDR3, the DNA is TGCGCCAGCAGCGTCCCGGGAGAGAACACTGAAGCTTTCTTT. Its translation is CASSVPGENTEAFF.